Detailed here is one T cell receptor (beta chain). This entry belongs to a study of blood T cell repertoires in COVID-19. Across the study: Acute and convalescent COVID-19 samples came from the United States, Italy and Spain.

V lost 0 bases and J 0 bases, leaving 10 bases between the germline ends. Germline-derived CDR1 and CDR2 are MNHNS and SASEGT. The CDR3 length is 16 residues. Here immunoSEQ multiplex PCR was the method, and the copy in TCRdb shows in-frame clones only, minus some. The table records around 200,000 clones, more than 85% of them present only once. The source is a woman at least 80 years old in a cohort sampled during active or convalescent COVID-19. The chain uses TRBV6-1 and TRBJ2-3, with D possibly being TRBD1 (5 bases). The source material was peripheral blood. The CDR3 loop is CASSEAGRESTDTQYF. CDR3 nucleotide sequence: TGTGCCAGCAGTGAAGCAGGCAGGGAAAGCACAGATACGCAGTATTTT.